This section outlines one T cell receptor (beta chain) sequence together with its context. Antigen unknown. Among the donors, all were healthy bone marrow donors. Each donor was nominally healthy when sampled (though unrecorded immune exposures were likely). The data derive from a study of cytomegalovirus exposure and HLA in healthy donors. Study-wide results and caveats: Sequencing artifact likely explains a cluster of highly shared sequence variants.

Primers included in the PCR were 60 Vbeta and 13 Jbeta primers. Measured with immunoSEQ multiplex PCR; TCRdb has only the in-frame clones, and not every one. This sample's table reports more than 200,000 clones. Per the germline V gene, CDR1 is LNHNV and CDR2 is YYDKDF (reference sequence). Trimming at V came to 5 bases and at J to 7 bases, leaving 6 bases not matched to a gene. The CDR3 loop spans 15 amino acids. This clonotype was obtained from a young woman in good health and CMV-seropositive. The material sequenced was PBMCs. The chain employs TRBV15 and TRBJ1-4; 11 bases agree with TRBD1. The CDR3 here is CATSDRTGGVEKLFF. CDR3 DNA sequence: TGTGCCACCAGCGATCGGACAGGGGGCGTTGAAAAACTGTTTTTT.